The 18 T cell receptor beta chains reported below all come from one sample, sequenced in a study of cytomegalovirus exposure and HLA in healthy donors (dated by TCRdb to about 2017). Library generation was performed with the immunoSEQ multiplex PCR assay. For the multiplex PCR, a mixture combining 60 forward primers for TCR Vbeta segments and 13 reverse primers for TCR Jbeta segments was used. The clones in this table, taken by TCRdb from immuneACCESS, are in-frame only. Not every clone is retained; where verified, under half of the shortfall comes from an unresolved V gene, and the cause of the rest is unknown. The sample includes roughly 200,000 clones, with around 82% observed a single time. Together, the top ten hold approximately 2.5% of the sample. The sample consisted of PBMCs. These receptors were taken from a man aged 55 to 69 in good health and CMV-seronegative.

The chain recombines TRBV2 with TRBJ2-2; 10 nucleotides agree with TRBD2. The V segment lost 5 bases and the J segment 4 bases; nucleotides outside the gene matches: 7. The CDR3 length is 16 residues. Germline V gene lookup returns CDR1 SNHLY and CDR2 FYNNEI. CDR3 sequence reads: CASSQRAGGGTGELFF. As DNA, the CDR3 is TGTGCCAGCAGTCAAAGAGCGGGGGGGGGCACCGGGGAGCTGTTTTTT.

This sequence joins TRBV6-1 and TRBJ2-3; 9 bases agree with TRBD2. With 6 bases clipped from V and 3 bases from J, the junction kept 4 bases outside the gene matches. Germline V gene lookup returns CDR1 MNHNS and CDR2 SASEGT. CDR3 length: 14 residues. CDR3 nucleotide sequence: TGTGCCAGCAGGCGGGAGGGGGGTACAGATACGCAGTATTTT. Amino acids: CASRREGGTDTQYF.

The chain links TRBV6-1 to TRBJ2-2, with 9 bases lining up with TRBD2. Losses at the gene ends were 10 bases for V and 5 bases for J; bases not matched to a gene: 8. This CDR3 region has 14 residues. Looked up from germline, CDR1 is MNHNS and CDR2 is SASEGT. For the CDR3, the DNA is TGTGCCACCTCTTGGACTAGCGCTACCGGGGAGCTGTTTTTT. Protein product: CATSWTSATGELFF.

The genes are TRBV29-1 and TRBJ1-1; TRBD1 matches at 7 bases. The CDR3 consists of 14 residues. V lost 2 bases, J lost 1 base, and 4 bases stayed unmatched. Per the germline V gene, CDR1 is SQVTM and CDR2 is ANQGSEA. Here the CDR3 DNA reads TGCAGCGTTGAAAGAGGGGGCGCGAACACTGAAGCTTTCTTT. It specifies CSVERGGANTEAFF.

The chain is built from TRBV12-5 and TRBJ2-3; D possibly corresponds to TRBD1 (6 bases). The CDR3 contains 16 residues. Germline-derived CDR1 and CDR2 are LGHNT and FRNRAP. The V and J ends lost 5 bases and 4 bases respectively, with 19 bases between them. As DNA, the CDR3 is TGTGCTAGTGGTAACCACAGGGTTTCGGGGTCAGATACGCAGTATTTT. Encoded protein: CASGNHRVSGSDTQYF.

The chain combines TRBV19 with TRBJ2-5; 12 nucleotides match TRBD1. J lost 5 bases, V lost 8 bases, and 9 bases had no gene match. CDR1 is LNHDA and CDR2 is SQIVND in the germline V gene (reference sequence). CDR3 size: 15 residues. In DNA, the CDR3 is TGTGCCAGTTGCTCCCGGGACAGGGGGCGCGAGACCCAGTACTTC. It is translated as CASCSRDRGRETQYF.

This chain links TRBV28 with TRBJ2-7, with TRBD2 matching over 9 bases. Unmatched junction bases numbered 9, after V lost 10 bases and J lost 2 bases. CDR1 is MDHEN and CDR2 is SYDVKM in the germline V gene. This CDR3 is 14 amino acids long. The CDR3 bases are TGTGCCATCCGAGGCGGGAGGGCAGCCTACGAGCAGTACTTC. Its translation is CAIRGGRAAYEQYF. Supplemented by reference TRBV28 and TRBJ2-7, the full variable domain reads DVKVTQSSRYLVKRTGEKVFLECVQDMDHENMFWYRQDPGLGLRLIYFSYDVKMKEKGDIPEGYSVSREKKERFSLILESASTNQTSMYLCAIRGGRAAYEQYFGPGTRLTVT.

The gene calls are TRBV4-2 and TRBJ2-7; TRBD2 aligns across 14 bases. V lost 0 bases to trimming and J lost 10 bases; unmatched junction nucleotides: 11. The CDR3 is 17 amino acids. CDR1 and CDR2 from the germline V gene are LGHNA and YNFKEQ. For the CDR3, the DNA is TGTGCCAGCAGCCAAGAAACGGGACTAGCGGGAGCATTAGGACAGTACTTC. It is translated as CASSQETGLAGALGQYF.

This chain connects TRBV9 to TRBJ1-2; D call uncertain. The germline gives CDR1 SGDLS, CDR2 YYNGEE. V lost 2 bases and J 2 bases, leaving 10 bases between the germline ends. The CDR3 covers 14 residues. The CDR3 here is CASSVETRNYGYTF. CDR3 DNA sequence: TGTGCCAGCAGCGTCGAGACAAGAAACTATGGCTACACCTTC.

The V and J genes are TRBV30 and TRBJ2-5; 9 bases are a match to TRBD1. Gene TRBJ2-7 matches the end of the DNA better, so the J call may be wrong. Germline V lookup: CDR1 GTSNPN, CDR2 SVGIG (reference sequence). This CDR3 is 14 amino acids long. The CDR3 here is CAWSGTGGGYEQYF. The CDR3 DNA reads TGTGCCTGGAGTGGAACAGGGGGCGGGTACGAGCAGTACTTC.

The rearrangement joins TRBV27 to TRBJ2-1, with 16 bases lining up with TRBD2. CDR3 length equals 19 residues. Germline lookup yields CDR1 MNHEY and CDR2 SMNVEV (reference sequence). Trimming took 6 bases from V and 7 from J; bases not matched to a gene: 15. The CDR3 spells CASRASPGLAGGPWNEQFF. CDR3 bases: TGTGCCAGCAGAGCCAGTCCGGGACTAGCGGGGGGGCCGTGGAATGAGCAGTTCTTC.

The rearrangement links TRBV7-2 to TRBJ2-1; D not certain. Per the germline V gene, CDR1 is SGHTA and CDR2 is FQGNSA. CDR3 size: 16 residues. V was trimmed by 5 bases and J by 0 bases, leaving 14 bases between them. CDR3 in amino acids: CASSRLTPSSYNEQFF. The CDR3 DNA is TGTGCCAGCAGCCGCCTGACACCAAGCTCCTACAATGAGCAGTTCTTC.

This clone was counted a single time. The V and J genes are TRBV5-1 and TRBJ2-5; 8 bases are a match to TRBD2. The tail of the sequence fits TRBJ2-7 better, so the J call may be wrong. Germline CDR1 reads SGHRS; CDR2 reads YFSETQ. There are 16 residues in the CDR3. CDR3 in DNA: TGCGCCAGCAGCTTGGCCACCGGGGGGGTATCCTACGAGCAGTACTTC. Protein sequence: CASSLATGGVSYEQYF.

The chain is built from TRBV6-1 and TRBJ1-2, with 9 bases matching TRBD1. The germline CDR1 and CDR2 sequences are MNHNS and SASEGT. Losses at the gene ends were 6 bases for V and 8 bases for J; bases not matched to a gene: 10. The CDR3 spans 14 residues. CDR3 in DNA: TGTGCCAGCAGAAGGGACAGGGATTCATCCGGCTACACCTTC. Residues: CASRRDRDSSGYTF.

The chain has TRBV7-9 and TRBJ2-1; weak D call: TRBD2 (6 bases). Between the trimmed V and J ends, which lost 5 bases and 8 bases, there was a span of 22 bases. Germline V CDR1 and CDR2: SEHNR, FQNEAQ (reference sequence). The CDR3 runs 16 residues. The CDR3 sequence: CASSPFAGYQRDEQFF. In nucleotides, the CDR3 is TGTGCCAGCAGCCCCTTCGCGGGGTACCAAAGGGATGAGCAGTTCTTC.

This clone turned up a few times. This chain links TRBV30 with TRBJ1-1, with TRBD1 as a possible D gene (5 bases). This CDR3 has 13 residues. Trimming shortened V by 2 bases and J by 3 bases, and 10 bases separated the two germline ends. Germline V gene lookup returns CDR1 GTSNPN and CDR2 SVGIG (reference sequence). CDR3: CAWSRGRDTEAFF. In DNA, the CDR3 is TGTGCCTGGAGTAGGGGCAGAGACACTGAAGCTTTCTTT.

The rearrangement uses TRBV7-8 and TRBJ2-1; D is perhaps TRBD2 (5 bases). The CDR3 is 11 residues long. V was shortened by 5 bases and J by 9 bases, with 8 bases between the two germline ends. Germline-derived CDR1 and CDR2 are SGHVS and FQNEAQ. The CDR3 bases are TGTGCCAGCAGCGGGAGTCTTGAGCAGTTCTTC. Translated: CASSGSLEQFF.

The chain uses TRBV6-1 and TRBJ2-3; 7 bases match TRBD1. V dropped 6 bases and J dropped 2; count of bases not matched to a gene: 8. This CDR3 is built from 15 residues. Germline CDR1 is MNHNS and CDR2 is SASEGT. The CDR3 loop is CASSVTGANTDTQYF. In nucleotides, the CDR3 is TGTGCCAGCAGCGTAACAGGGGCGAACACAGATACGCAGTATTTT.